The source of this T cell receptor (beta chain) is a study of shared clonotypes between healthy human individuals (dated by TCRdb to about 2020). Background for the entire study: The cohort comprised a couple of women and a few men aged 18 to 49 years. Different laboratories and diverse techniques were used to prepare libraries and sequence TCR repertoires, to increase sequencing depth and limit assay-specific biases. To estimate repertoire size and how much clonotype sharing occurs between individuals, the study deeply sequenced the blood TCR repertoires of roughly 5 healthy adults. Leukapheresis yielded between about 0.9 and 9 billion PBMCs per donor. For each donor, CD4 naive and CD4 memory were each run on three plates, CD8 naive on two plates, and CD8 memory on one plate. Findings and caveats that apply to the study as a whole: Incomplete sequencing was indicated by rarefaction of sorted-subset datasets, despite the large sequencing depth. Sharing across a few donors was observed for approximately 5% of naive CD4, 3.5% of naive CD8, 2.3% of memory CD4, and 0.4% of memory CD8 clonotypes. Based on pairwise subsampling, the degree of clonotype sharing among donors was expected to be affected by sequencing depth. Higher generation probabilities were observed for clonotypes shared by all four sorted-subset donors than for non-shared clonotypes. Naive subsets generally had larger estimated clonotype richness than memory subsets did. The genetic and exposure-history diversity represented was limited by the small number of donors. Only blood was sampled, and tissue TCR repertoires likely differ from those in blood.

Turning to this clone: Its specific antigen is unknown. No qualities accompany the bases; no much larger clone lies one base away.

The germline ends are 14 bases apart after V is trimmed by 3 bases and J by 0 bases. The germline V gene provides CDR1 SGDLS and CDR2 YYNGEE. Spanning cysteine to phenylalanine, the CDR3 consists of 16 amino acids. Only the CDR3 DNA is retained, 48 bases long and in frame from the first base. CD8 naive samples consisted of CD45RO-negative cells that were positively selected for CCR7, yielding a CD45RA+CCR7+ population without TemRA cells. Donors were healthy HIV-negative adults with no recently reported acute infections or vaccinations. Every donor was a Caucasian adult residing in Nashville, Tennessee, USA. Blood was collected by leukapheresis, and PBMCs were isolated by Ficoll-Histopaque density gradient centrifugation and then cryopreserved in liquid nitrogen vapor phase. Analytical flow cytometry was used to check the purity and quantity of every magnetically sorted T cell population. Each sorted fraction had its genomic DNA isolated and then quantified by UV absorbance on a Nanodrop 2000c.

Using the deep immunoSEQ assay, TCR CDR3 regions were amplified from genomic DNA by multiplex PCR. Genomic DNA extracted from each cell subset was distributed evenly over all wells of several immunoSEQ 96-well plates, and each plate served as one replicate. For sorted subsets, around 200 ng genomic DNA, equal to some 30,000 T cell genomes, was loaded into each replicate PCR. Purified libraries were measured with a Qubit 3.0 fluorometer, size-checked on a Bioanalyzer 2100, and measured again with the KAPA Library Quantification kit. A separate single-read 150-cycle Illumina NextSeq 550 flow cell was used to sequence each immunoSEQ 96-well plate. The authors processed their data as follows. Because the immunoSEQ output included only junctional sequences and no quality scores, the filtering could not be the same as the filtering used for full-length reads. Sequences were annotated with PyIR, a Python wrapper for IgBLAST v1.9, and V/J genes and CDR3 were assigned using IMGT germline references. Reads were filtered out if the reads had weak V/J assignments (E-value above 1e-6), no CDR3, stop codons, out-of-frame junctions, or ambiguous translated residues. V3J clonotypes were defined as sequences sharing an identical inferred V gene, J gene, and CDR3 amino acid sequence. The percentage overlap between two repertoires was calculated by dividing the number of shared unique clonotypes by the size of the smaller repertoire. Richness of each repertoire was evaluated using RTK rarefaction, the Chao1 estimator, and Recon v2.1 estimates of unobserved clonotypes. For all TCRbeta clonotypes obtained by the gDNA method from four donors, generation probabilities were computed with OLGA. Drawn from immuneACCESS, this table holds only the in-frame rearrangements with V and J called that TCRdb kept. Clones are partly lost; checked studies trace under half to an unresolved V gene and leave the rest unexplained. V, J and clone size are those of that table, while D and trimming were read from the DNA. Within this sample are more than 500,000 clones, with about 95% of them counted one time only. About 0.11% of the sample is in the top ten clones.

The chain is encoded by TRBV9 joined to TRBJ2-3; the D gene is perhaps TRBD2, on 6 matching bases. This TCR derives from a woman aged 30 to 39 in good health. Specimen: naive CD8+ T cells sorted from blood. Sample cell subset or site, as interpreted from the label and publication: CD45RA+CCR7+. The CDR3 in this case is CASSALTGSSTDTQYF. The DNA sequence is TGTGCCAGCAGCGCCTTGACCGGGAGTAGCACAGATACGCAGTATTTT.